The table lists the clone carrying this T cell receptor (beta chain) with many counts. The antigen remains unidentified. These data are taken from a study of T-cell reconstitution after alpha-beta-depleted transplantation in children. Unique molecular identifiers were incorporated into the prepared TCRbeta library. TCRdb called the PCR reads again in MiXCR, with one record for every CDR3 protein. The sample includes hundreds of thousands of distinct CDR3 sequences, around 13% of them seen just once. Study observations and caveats: Expanded clones from the graft, numbering several hundred, reportedly supplied alpha-beta T cells about two months after transplant.

V lost 11 bases to trimming and J lost 8 bases, with 19 bases between them. The germline V gene has CDR1 LNHNV and CDR2 YYDKDF (reference sequence). This CDR3 comprises 13 residues. This TCR was recovered from a male patient under 18 who had a stem cell transplant for acute myeloid leukemia, so the T cells may come from the graft donor. This chain joins TRBV15 and TRBJ2-1, with a tentative D call TRBD2 (6 bases). The source material was PBMCs, mostly from graft donor cells, sampled 360 days after TCRalphabeta/CD19-depleted stem cell transplant. The CDR3 nucleotides are TGTGCCCTTACAGGAGGAGGGTCGGATGAGCAGTTCTTC. This codes for CALTGGGSDEQFF.